This TCR beta chain stems from a study of cytomegalovirus exposure and HLA in healthy donors. On the study more broadly: A preliminary data release comprised around 85 million unique TCRs obtained from HLA-typed donors. Of all 400 or so donors who were genotyped, roughly 81% belonged to the Caucasian-associated ancestry cluster. Points from the study as a whole: Earlier analysis found most TCR beta V segments productive about 90% or about 30% of the time.

V lost 6 bases to trimming and J lost 6 bases; unmatched junction nucleotides: 6. Germline-derived CDR1 and CDR2 are MNHNY and SVGAGI (reference sequence). CDR3 length: 14 residues. A multiplex PCR was run with 60 Vbeta primers and 13 Jbeta primers. The assay was immunoSEQ multiplex PCR, and TCRdb's table has in-frame clones only and misses some. Among roughly 87,000 clones listed, about 77% were seen once. Concerning this clone itself: Its antigen remains unknown.

Healthy donors of bone marrow made up the group. V is TRBV6-6 and J is TRBJ2-3, with 10 bases that match TRBD1. This clonotype was obtained from a man aged 55 to 70 in good health and CMV-seronegative. The material sequenced was PBMCs. This CDR3 reads CASRGTGARDTQYF. The CDR3 DNA is TGTGCCAGCAGGGGGACAGGGGCGCGGGATACGCAGTATTTT.